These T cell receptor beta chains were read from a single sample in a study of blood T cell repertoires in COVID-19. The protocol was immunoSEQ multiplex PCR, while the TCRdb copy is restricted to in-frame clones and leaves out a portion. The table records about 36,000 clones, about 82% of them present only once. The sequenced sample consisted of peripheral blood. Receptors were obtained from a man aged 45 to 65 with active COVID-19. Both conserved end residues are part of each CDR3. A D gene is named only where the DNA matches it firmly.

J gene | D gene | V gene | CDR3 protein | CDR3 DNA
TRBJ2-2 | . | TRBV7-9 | CASSSGDRAGELFF | TGTGCCAGCAGCTCAGGGGACCGGGCCGGGGAGCTGTTTTTT
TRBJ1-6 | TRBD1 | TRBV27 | CASSFTGGNSPLHF | TGTGCCAGCAGCTTCACAGGGGGTAATTCACCCCTCCACTTT
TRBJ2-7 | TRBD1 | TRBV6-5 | CASNTLSGTGAEQYF | TGTGCCAGCAACACCTTATCCGGGACAGGGGCCGAGCAGTACTTC
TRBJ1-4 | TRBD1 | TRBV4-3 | CASSQLQGEKLFF | TGCGCCAGCAGCCAACTGCAGGGGGAGAAACTGTTTTTT
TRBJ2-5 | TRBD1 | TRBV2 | CASSHPQGAKETQYF | TGTGCCAGCAGCCACCCGCAGGGGGCAAAAGAGACCCAGTACTTC
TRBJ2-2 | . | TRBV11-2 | CASSSLRTGELFF | TGTGCCAGCAGCTCCCTACGAACCGGGGAGCTGTTTTTT
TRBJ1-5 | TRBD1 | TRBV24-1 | CATSESGQGSQPQHF | TGTGCCACCAGTGAAAGCGGACAGGGTTCTCAGCCCCAGCATTTT
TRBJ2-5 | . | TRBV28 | CASSFVNGAGQQETQYF | TGTGCCAGCAGTTTTGTTAACGGAGCGGGACAACAAGAGACCCAGTACTTC
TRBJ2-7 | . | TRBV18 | CASSPAGTYEQYF | TGTGCCAGCTCACCGGCAGGGACCTACGAGCAGTACTTC
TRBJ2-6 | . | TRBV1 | CTSSQSTNLNSSGANVLTF | TGCACCAGCAGCCAATCTACTAACCTTAATAGCTCTGGGGCCAACGTCCTGACTTTC
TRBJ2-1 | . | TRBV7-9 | CASSLEATVSYNEQFF | TGTGCCAGCAGCTTAGAGGCGACAGTCTCCTACAATGAGCAGTTCTTC
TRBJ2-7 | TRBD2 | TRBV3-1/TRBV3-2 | CASSPGGLADPYEQYF | TGTGCCAGCAGCCCGGGAGGGCTAGCGGACCCCTACGAGCAGTACTTC